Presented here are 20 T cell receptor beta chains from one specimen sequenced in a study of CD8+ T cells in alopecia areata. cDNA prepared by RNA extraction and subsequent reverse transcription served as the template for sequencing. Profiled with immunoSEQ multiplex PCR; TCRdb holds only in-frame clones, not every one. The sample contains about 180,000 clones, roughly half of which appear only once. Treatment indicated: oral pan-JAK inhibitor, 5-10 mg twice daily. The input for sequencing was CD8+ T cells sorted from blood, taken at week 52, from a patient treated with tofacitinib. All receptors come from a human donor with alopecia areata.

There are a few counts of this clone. The CDR3 reads CASSVGGAYYEQYF. DNA for the CDR3: TGTGCCAGCAGCGTTGGGGGGGCGTATTACGAGCAGTACTTC. The chain couples TRBV9 to TRBJ2-7; tentatively, D is TRBD2 (7 bases). Germline V CDR1 and CDR2: SGDLS, YYNGEE. Trimming took 2 bases from V and 4 from J, leaving 13 bases between them. This CDR3 has 14 amino acids. The full variable domain, completed using reference TRBV9 and TRBJ2-7, is DSGVTQTPKHLITATGQRVTLRCSPRSGDLSVYWYQQSLDQGLQFLIQYYNGEERAKGNILERFSAQQFPDLHSELNLSSLELGDSALYFCASSVGGAYYEQYFGPGTRLTVT.

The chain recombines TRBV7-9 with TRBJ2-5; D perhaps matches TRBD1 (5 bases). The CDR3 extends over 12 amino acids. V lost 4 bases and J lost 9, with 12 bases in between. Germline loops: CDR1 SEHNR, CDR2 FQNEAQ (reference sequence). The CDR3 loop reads CASSSQGEAQYF. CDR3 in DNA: TGTGCCAGCAGCTCTCAGGGTGAGGCCCAGTACTTC.

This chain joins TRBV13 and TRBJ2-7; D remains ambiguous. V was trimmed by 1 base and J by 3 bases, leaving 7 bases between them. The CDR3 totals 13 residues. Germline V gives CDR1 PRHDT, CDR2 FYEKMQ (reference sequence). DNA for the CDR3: TGTGCCAGCAGCTTAGCCATAAGCTACGAGCAGTACTTC. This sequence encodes CASSLAISYEQYF.

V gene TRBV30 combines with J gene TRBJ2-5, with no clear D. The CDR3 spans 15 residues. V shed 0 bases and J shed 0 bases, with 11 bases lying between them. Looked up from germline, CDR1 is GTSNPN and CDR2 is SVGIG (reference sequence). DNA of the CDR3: TGTGCCTGGAGTGTAAGCAGAACGTACCAAGAGACCCAGTACTTC. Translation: CAWSVSRTYQETQYF.

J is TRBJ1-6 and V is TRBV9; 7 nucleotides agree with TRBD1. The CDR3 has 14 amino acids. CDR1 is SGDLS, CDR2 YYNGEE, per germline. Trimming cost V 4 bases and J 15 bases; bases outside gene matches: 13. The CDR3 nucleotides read TGTGCCAGCAGCACCGGACAGGCGGGGGATCTCCTCCACTTT. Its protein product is CASSTGQAGDLLHF.

The CDR3 spells CASSPLPDYEQYF. DNA of the CDR3: TGTGCCAGCAGCCCGCTTCCCGACTACGAGCAGTACTTC. V is TRBV5-4 and J is TRBJ2-7; D gene ambiguous. Trimming took 4 bases from V and 3 from J, leaving 11 bases between them. CDR1 is SGHNT, CDR2 YYREEE, per germline (reference sequence). The CDR3 is 13 residues long.

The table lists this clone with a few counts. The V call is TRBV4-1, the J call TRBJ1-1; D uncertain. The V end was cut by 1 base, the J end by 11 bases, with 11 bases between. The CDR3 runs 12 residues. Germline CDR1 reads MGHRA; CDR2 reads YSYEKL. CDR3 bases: TGCGCCAGCAGCCAAGTTCTCGGGGAGGCTTTCTTT. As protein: CASSQVLGEAFF.

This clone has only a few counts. The CDR3 coding sequence is TGTGCCAGCAGTTATACAGGCAGTGGGTCACCCCTCCACTTT. Amino acid sequence: CASSYTGSGSPLHF. This chain uses TRBV27 with TRBJ1-6; D may be TRBD1 (5 bases). Trimming shortened V by 4 bases and J by 10 bases, and 14 bases separated the two germline ends. Germline CDR1 is MNHEY and CDR2 is SMNVEV (reference sequence). The CDR3 is 14 amino acids.

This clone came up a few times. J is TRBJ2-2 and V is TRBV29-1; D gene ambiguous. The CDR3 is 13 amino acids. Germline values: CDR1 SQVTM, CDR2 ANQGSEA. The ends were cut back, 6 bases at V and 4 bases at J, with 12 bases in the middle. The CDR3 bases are TGCAGCGTAGCCCCCTTAAGCACCGGGGAGCTGTTTTTT. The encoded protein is CSVAPLSTGELFF.

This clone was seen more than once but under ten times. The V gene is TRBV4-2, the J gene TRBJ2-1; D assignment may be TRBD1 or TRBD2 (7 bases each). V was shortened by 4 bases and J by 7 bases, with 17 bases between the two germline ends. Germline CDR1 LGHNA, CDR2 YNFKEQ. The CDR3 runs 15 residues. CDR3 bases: TGTGCCAGCAGCCCACCGGGGCAGGGGGGGAATGAGCAGTTCTTC. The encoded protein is CASSPPGQGGNEQFF.

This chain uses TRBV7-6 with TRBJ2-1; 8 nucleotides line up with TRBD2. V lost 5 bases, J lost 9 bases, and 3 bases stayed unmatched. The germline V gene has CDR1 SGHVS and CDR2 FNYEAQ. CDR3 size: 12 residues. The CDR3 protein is CASSTGGLEQFF. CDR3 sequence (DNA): TGTGCCAGCAGCACGGGGGGGCTTGAGCAGTTCTTC. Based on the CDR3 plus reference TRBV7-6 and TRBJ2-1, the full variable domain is GAGVSQSPRYKVTKRGQDVALRCDPISGHVSLYWYRQALGQGPEFLTYFNYEAQQDKSGLPNDRFSAERPEGSISTLTIQRTEQRDSAMYRCASSTGGLEQFFGPGTRLTVL.

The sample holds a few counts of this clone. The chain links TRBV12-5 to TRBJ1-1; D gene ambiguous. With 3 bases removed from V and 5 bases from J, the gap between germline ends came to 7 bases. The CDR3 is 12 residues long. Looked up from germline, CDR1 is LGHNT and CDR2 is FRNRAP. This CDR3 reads CASGFSGTEAFF. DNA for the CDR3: TGTGCTAGTGGTTTCTCCGGAACTGAAGCTTTCTTT.

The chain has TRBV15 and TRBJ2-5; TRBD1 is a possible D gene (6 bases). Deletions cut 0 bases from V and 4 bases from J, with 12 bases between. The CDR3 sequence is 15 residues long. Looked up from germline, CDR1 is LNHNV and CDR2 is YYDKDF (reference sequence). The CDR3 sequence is CATSRDRGGPETQYF. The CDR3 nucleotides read TGTGCCACCAGCAGAGATCGAGGGGGACCAGAGACCCAGTACTTC.

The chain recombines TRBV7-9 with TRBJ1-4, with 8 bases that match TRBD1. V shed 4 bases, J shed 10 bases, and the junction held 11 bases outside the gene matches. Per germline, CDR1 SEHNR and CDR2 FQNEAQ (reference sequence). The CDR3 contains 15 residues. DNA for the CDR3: TGTGCCAGCAGCTCCTTGGACAGGGATGGACGAAAACTGTTTTTT. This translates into CASSSLDRDGRKLFF.

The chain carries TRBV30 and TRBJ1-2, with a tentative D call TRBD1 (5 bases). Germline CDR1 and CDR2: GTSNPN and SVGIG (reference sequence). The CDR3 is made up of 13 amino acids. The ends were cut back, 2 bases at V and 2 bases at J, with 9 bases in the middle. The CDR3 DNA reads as TGTGCCTGGAGTACCCAGGGAAACTATGGCTACACCTTC. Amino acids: CAWSTQGNYGYTF. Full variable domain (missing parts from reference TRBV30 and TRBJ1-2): SQTIHQWPATLVQPVGSPLSLECTVEGTSNPNLYWYRQAAGRGLQLLFYSVGIGQISSEVPQNLSASRPQDRQFILSSKKLLLSDSGFYLCAWSTQGNYGYTFGSGTRLTVV.

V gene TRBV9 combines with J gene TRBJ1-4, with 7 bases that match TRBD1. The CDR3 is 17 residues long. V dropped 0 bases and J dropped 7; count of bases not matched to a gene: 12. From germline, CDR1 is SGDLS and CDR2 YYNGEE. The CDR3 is CASSVGTGGVVSEKLFF. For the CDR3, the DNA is TGTGCCAGCAGCGTAGGGACAGGAGGAGTCGTTAGTGAAAAACTGTTTTTT.

The CDR3 loop reads CASEDGTEYGYTF. The CDR3 DNA follows: TGTGCCAGCGAGGACGGGACCGAGTATGGCTACACCTTC. The rearrangement links TRBV9 to TRBJ1-2; possible D gene TRBD1, 5 bases. The germline gives CDR1 SGDLS, CDR2 YYNGEE. V was shortened by 7 bases and J by 5 bases, with 15 bases between the two germline ends. The CDR3 has 13 residues.

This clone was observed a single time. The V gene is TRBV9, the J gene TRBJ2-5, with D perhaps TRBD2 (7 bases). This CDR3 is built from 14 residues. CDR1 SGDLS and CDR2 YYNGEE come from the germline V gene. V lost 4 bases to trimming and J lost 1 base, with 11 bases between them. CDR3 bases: TGTGCCAGCAGCCCAAGGGGGGGCCAAGAGACCCAGTACTTC. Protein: CASSPRGGQETQYF. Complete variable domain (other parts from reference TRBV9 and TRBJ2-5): DSGVTQTPKHLITATGQRVTLRCSPRSGDLSVYWYQQSLDQGLQFLIQYYNGEERAKGNILERFSAQQFPDLHSELNLSSLELGDSALYFCASSPRGGQETQYFGPGTRLLVL.

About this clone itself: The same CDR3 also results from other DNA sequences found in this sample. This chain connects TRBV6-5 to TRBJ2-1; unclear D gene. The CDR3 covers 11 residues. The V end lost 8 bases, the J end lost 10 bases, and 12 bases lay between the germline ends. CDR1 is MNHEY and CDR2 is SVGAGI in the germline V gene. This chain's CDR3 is CASSLANEQFF. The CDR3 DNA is TGTGCCAGCTCGTTAGCCAACGAGCAGTTCTTC.

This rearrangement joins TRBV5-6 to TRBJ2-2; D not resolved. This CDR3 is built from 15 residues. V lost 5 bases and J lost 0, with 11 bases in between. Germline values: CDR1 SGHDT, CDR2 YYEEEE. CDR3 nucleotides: TGTGCCAGCAGTTGGACGACTTCGAACACCGGGGAGCTGTTTTTT. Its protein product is CASSWTTSNTGELFF.